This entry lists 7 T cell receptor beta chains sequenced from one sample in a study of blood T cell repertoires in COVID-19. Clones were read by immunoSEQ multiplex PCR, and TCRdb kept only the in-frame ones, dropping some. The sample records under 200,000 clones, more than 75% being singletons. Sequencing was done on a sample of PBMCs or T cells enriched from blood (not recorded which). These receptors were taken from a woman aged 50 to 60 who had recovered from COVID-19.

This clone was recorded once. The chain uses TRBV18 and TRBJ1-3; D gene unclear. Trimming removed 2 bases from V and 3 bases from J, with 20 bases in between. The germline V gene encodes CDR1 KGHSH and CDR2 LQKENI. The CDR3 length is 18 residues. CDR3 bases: TGTGCCAGCTCACCATTGGGTGCGGGCAATGAGAATGGAAACACCATATATTTT. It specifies CASSPLGAGNENGNTIYF.

For the CDR3, the DNA is TGTGCCAGCAGCTTCTTCGACAGGGCCTCCTACGAGCAGTACTTC. Translating gives CASSFFDRASYEQYF. This chain joins TRBV11-2 and TRBJ2-7; TRBD1 matches at 7 bases. V trimming: 3 bases; J trimming: 0 bases; junction bases outside the gene matches: 5. CDR3 size: 15 residues. Per germline, CDR1 SGHAT and CDR2 FQNNGV.

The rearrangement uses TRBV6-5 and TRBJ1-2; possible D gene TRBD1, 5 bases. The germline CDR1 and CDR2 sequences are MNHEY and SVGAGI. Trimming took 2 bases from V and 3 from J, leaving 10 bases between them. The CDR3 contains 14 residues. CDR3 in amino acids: CASSYLGRDYGYTF. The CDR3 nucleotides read TGTGCCAGCAGTTACCTTGGCAGGGACTATGGCTACACCTTC.

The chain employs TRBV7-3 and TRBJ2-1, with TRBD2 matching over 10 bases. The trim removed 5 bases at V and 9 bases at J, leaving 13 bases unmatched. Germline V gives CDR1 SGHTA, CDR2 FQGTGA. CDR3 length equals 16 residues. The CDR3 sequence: CASSATGTSAGVEQFF. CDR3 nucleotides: TGTGCCAGCAGCGCCACCGGGACTAGCGCCGGGGTTGAGCAGTTCTTC.

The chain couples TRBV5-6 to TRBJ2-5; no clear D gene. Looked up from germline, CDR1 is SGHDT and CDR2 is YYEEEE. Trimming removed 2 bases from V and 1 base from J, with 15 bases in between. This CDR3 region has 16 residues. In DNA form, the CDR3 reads TGTGCCAGCAGCTTTATCCCAACAGCCCGCCAAGAGACCCAGTACTTC. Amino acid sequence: CASSFIPTARQETQYF.

The CDR3 protein is CATGTRDEQYF. CDR3 bases: TGTGCCACCGGTACCAGGGACGAGCAGTACTTC. The genes are TRBV24-1 and TRBJ2-7; D perhaps matches TRBD1 (5 bases). V gave up 9 bases and J gave up 5 bases, with 10 bases separating them. CDR3 length equals 11 residues. Germline V lookup: CDR1 KGHDR, CDR2 SFDVKD.

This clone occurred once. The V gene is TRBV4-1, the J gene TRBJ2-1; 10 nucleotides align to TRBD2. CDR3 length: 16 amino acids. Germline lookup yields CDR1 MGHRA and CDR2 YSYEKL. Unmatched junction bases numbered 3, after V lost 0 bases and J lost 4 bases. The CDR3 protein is CASSQDASGGYNEQFF. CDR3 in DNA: TGCGCCAGCAGCCAAGATGCTAGCGGGGGTTACAATGAGCAGTTCTTC.